The clone carrying this T cell receptor beta chain was seen a handful of times. No treatment of any kind had been given to any patient before thyroid surgery. With MiXCR, TCRdb called clones anew from the PCR reads. The sample has 45,000 or so clones; less than 5% are singletons. The data originate from a study of metastatic and nonmetastatic thyroid tumors. This clonotype originated in a female donor with papillary thyroid cancer or a benign thyroid nodule (not recorded which). Some clones in this sample may be carry-over from other donors' samples. Material: blood.

Here the CDR3 reads CASSFIFQGAGGYTF. CDR3 DNA: TGTGCCAGCAGCTTTATTTTCCAGGGGGCTGGTGGCTACACCTTC. The chain carries TRBV11-3 and TRBJ1-2, with 8 nucleotides matching TRBD1. The CDR3 has 15 amino acids. CDR1 is SGHNT and CDR2 is YENEEA in the germline V gene. J was trimmed by 7 bases and V by 3 bases; bases with no gene match: 10.